This TCR beta chain was identified in a study of T cell changes during pregnancy in multiple sclerosis. This clone showed up just once. Trimming took off 4 bases at V and 5 bases at J, with 21 bases between the two ends. Per the germline V gene, CDR1 is SEHNR and CDR2 is FQNEAQ (reference sequence). CDR3 length equals 17 residues. Some clones are missing from TCRdb's copy, which holds only in-frame ones; the method was immunoSEQ multiplex PCR. This sample has 50,000 to 60,000 clones, with 85% to 95% found just once. This rearrangement joins TRBV7-9 to TRBJ1-5, with D possibly matching TRBD1 (6 bases). Here the sequenced sample was peripheral blood, taken after pregnancy. This TCR came from a female donor in good health, enrolled as a control in a pregnancy study. The CDR3 region has the DNA TGTGCCAGCAGCTCCGAAAATTGGGGGCCCCCCGATCAGCCCCAGCATTTT. Protein sequence: CASSSENWGPPDQPQHF.